Following are 18 T cell receptor beta chains from one sample sequenced in a study of glioma-infiltrating T cells after dendritic cell vaccination. Time point here: after dendritic cell vaccination, including at tumor progression/relapse. Method: immunoSEQ multiplex PCR; TCRdb's copy keeps in-frame clones and lacks some. The data contain tens of thousands of clones, around 87% of them singletons. The starting material was blood, obtained after dendritic cell vaccination. These TCRs come from a human donor with glioblastoma.

As for this clone: A junction end diverges from the germline sequence, so it may reflect a read error. The chain combines TRBV29-1 with TRBJ1-6; no clear D gene. The germline V gene encodes CDR1 SQVTM and CDR2 ANQGSEA. This CDR3 has 13 amino acids. This CDR3 is CSVESGREGKRYF. CDR3 nucleotide sequence: TGCAGCGTTGAATCAGGACGGGAGGGAAAGCGGTACTTT.

The V and J genes are TRBV5-1 and TRBJ1-2; a possible D gene is TRBD1 (5 bases). The CDR3 contains 17 residues. Germline CDR1 is SGHRS and CDR2 is YFSETQ. Trimming removed 0 bases from V and 3 bases from J, with 18 bases in between. The DNA for the CDR3 is TGCGCCAGCAGCTTGGCCCCGAAGACGACAGTCGACTATGGCTACACCTTC. Translating it yields CASSLAPKTTVDYGYTF. The whole variable domain, filled in from reference TRBV5-1 and TRBJ1-2, reads KAGVTQTPRYLIKTRGQQVTLSCSPISGHRSVSWYQQTPGQGLQFLFEYFSETQRNKGNFPGRFSGRQFSNSRSEMNVSTLELGDSALYLCASSLAPKTTVDYGYTFGSGTRLTVV.

V gene TRBV28 combines with J gene TRBJ2-5; possible D gene TRBD1, 6 bases. Per the germline V gene, CDR1 is MDHEN and CDR2 is SYDVKM. Trimming left V 4 bases short and J 3 bases short, with 9 bases between. This CDR3 has 13 amino acids. The CDR3 reads CASSSRDKETQYF. The CDR3 nucleotides read TGTGCCAGCAGTTCCAGGGACAAAGAGACCCAGTACTTC.

The CDR3 here is CASSSTDQGFNSPLHF. As DNA, the CDR3 is TGTGCCAGCAGCTCTACAGACCAGGGCTTTAATTCACCCCTCCACTTT. The rearrangement uses TRBV5-6 and TRBJ1-6; maybe TRBD1 (5 bases). The CDR3 extends over 16 amino acids. Between the trimmed V and J ends, which lost 3 bases and 6 bases, there was a span of 16 bases. CDR1 is SGHDT, CDR2 YYEEEE, per germline.

The rearrangement links TRBV9 to TRBJ1-1; D call uncertain. Trimming took off 4 bases at V and 4 bases at J, with 11 bases between the two ends. The CDR3 is 13 amino acids. Per the germline V gene, CDR1 is SGDLS and CDR2 is YYNGEE. Written as DNA, the CDR3 is TGTGCCAGCAGCAACAGTTTGGGCACTGAAGCTTTCTTT. Residues: CASSNSLGTEAFF.

The genes are TRBV6-5 and TRBJ2-7; possibly TRBD2 for D (6 bases). The germline V gene encodes CDR1 MNHEY and CDR2 SVGAGI. The CDR3 has 15 amino acids. V dropped 0 bases and J dropped 2 bases, with 11 bases sitting between them. This CDR3 reads CASSYSGGTAYEQYF. The CDR3 bases are TGTGCCAGCAGTTACTCTGGGGGGACCGCCTACGAGCAGTACTTC.

The sample holds one count of this clone. The chain links TRBV6-5 to TRBJ2-7, with D possibly matching TRBD2 (6 bases). V lost 7 bases to trimming and J lost 7 bases, with 20 bases between them. This CDR3 is 14 amino acids long. Germline assignment: CDR1 MNHEY and CDR2 SVGAGI. The CDR3 is CASNPGTPPREQYF. The CDR3 DNA reads TGTGCCAGCAACCCCGGGACTCCCCCTCGGGAGCAGTACTTC.

V usage is TRBV9 and J usage is TRBJ1-1; 11 nucleotides match TRBD1. The CDR3 runs 16 residues. The J segment lost 4 bases and the V segment lost 4 bases, leaving 9 bases of the junction unmatched. The germline CDR1 and CDR2 sequences are SGDLS and YYNGEE. CDR3 sequence: CASSLGTGGDGTEAFF. The CDR3 region has the DNA TGTGCCAGCAGCCTCGGGACAGGGGGGGATGGCACTGAAGCTTTCTTT.

This sequence joins TRBV5-1 and TRBJ2-5; TRBD2 aligns across 10 bases. The V and J ends lost 4 bases and 1 base, in that order; junction bases with no gene match: 10. CDR1 SGHRS and CDR2 YFSETQ come from the germline V gene. The length of the CDR3 is 17 residues. Here the CDR3 reads CASSAFGLADIQETQYF. The CDR3 nucleotides are TGCGCCAGCAGCGCCTTCGGACTAGCGGACATCCAAGAGACCCAGTACTTC.

Ten or more counts support this clone. V is TRBV15 and J is TRBJ2-1, with 7 bases that match TRBD1. The CDR3 has 14 amino acids. The V gene end was trimmed by 1 base and the J gene end by 6 bases; junction bases not matched to a gene: 3. The germline gives CDR1 LNHNV, CDR2 YYDKDF (reference sequence). Here the CDR3 DNA reads TGTGCCACCAGCAGAGGACAGGGAAGCAATGAGCAGTTCTTC. Translating it yields CATSRGQGSNEQFF.

In its sample, this clone was seen a few times. The chain has TRBV10-2 and TRBJ2-3, with 10 bases matching TRBD1. The V segment lost 5 bases and the J segment 2 bases; nucleotides outside the gene matches: 4. CDR1 and CDR2 from the germline V gene are WSHSY and SAAADI. The CDR3 consists of 15 residues. For the CDR3, the DNA is TGCGCCAGCAGTCCCGGGACAGGGGTCACAGATACGCAGTATTTT. It is translated as CASSPGTGVTDTQYF.

The chain combines TRBV21-1 with TRBJ1-5; the table calls TRBD1, which could not be checked here. TRBV21-1 is labeled a pseudogene. CDR3 length: 15 residues. The CDR3, as DNA: TGTGCCAGCAGCAAAAAGAGGACAGGGAATCAGCCCCAGCATTTT. Translated, it gives CASSKKRTGNQPQHF.

V and J are TRBV7-6 and TRBJ2-7; a weak D match, TRBD2 (6 bases). V lost 2 bases and J lost 2, with 10 bases in between. Germline V gene data show CDR1 as SGHVS and CDR2 as FNYEAQ. CDR3 length equals 14 residues. In DNA form, the CDR3 reads TGTGCCAGCAGCTTATCCGCGGGGACCTACGAGCAGTACTTC. Translation: CASSLSAGTYEQYF.

The rearrangement links TRBV15 to TRBJ2-1, with TRBD1 identical over 10 bases. Germline CDR1 is LNHNV and CDR2 is YYDKDF (reference sequence). CDR3 length: 14 residues. V was pared by 1 base and J by 7 bases, with 1 base of the junction left unmatched. CDR3 region: CATSRGTGGNEQFF. The CDR3 region has the DNA TGTGCCACCAGCAGAGGGACAGGGGGGAATGAGCAGTTCTTC.

V is TRBV19 and J is TRBJ2-5, with 10 bases fitting TRBD1. The J call may be incorrect, as the DNA end agrees better with TRBJ2-7. This CDR3 has 15 amino acids. Germline V CDR1 and CDR2: LNHDA, SQIVND (reference sequence). The CDR3 nucleotides are TGTGCCAGTAGCCCCGGGACAGGGGATTACTACGAGCAGTACTTC. This codes for CASSPGTGDYYEQYF.

This chain links TRBV14 with TRBJ2-7, with TRBD1 matching over 9 bases. V was pared by 0 bases and J by 2 bases, with 2 bases of the junction left unmatched. Germline-derived CDR1 and CDR2 are SGHDN and FVKESK. The CDR3 runs 15 residues. As DNA, the CDR3 is TGTGCCAGCAGCCAAGAGGACAGGGGCCCCTACGAGCAGTACTTC. It specifies CASSQEDRGPYEQYF. The complete variable domain, with remaining parts taken from reference TRBV14 and TRBJ2-7, reads EAGVTQFPSHSVIEKGQTVTLRCDPISGHDNLYWYRRVMGKEIKFLLHFVKESKQDESGMPNNRFLAERTGGTYSTLKVQPAELEDSGVYFCASSQEDRGPYEQYFGPGTRLTVT.

V is TRBV18 and J is TRBJ2-1, with D possibly matching TRBD2 (6 bases). V gave up 3 bases and J gave up 0 bases, with 9 bases separating them. The germline CDR1 and CDR2 sequences are KGHSH and LQKENI. The CDR3 extends over 15 amino acids. The CDR3 sequence is CASSPSGLSYNEQFF. The CDR3 nucleotides read TGTGCCAGCTCACCTAGCGGTCTCTCCTACAATGAGCAGTTCTTC.

The rearrangement uses TRBV29-1 and TRBJ1-4; 10 bases agree with TRBD1. This CDR3 contains 13 residues. Germline assignment: CDR1 SQVTM and CDR2 ANQGSEA. J gave up 7 bases and V 7 bases, and 6 bases lay outside the gene matches. The CDR3 DNA reads as TGCAGCGCGCTAGACAGGGGGCTTGAAAAACTGTTTTTT. This sequence encodes CSALDRGLEKLFF.